Each of the 27 T cell receptor beta chains below was sequenced from the same sample in a study of T cell changes during pregnancy in multiple sclerosis. Sequenced by immunoSEQ multiplex PCR; TCRdb stores in-frame clones only, minus some. The sample includes 80,000 to 100,000 clones, roughly 91% of them seen just once. The specimen was peripheral blood, collected after pregnancy. These receptors came from a female donor in good health, enrolled as a control in a pregnancy study.

The chain links TRBV5-6 to TRBJ2-7; perhaps TRBD2 as D (6 bases). The germline V gene has CDR1 SGHDT and CDR2 YYEEEE. The CDR3 covers 15 residues. Trimming shortened V by 2 bases and J by 0 bases, and 12 bases separated the two germline ends. CDR3 DNA: TGTGCCAGCAGCTTCATACGGGGGACCTCCTACGAGCAGTACTTC. Its protein product is CASSFIRGTSYEQYF.

This clone appeared once. The V and J genes are TRBV7-9 and TRBJ2-3; D is perhaps TRBD2 (5 bases). V was trimmed by 5 bases and J by 0 bases, leaving 9 bases between them. CDR1 SEHNR and CDR2 FQNEAQ come from the germline V gene (reference sequence). The CDR3 is 14 residues long. DNA of the CDR3: TGTGCCAGCAGCCCCGGGGTTAGCACAGATACGCAGTATTTT. Amino acids: CASSPGVSTDTQYF.

This clone was found once. The chain has TRBV4-3 and TRBJ2-3, with 11 bases lining up with TRBD2. Trimming cost V 2 bases and J 3 bases; bases outside gene matches: 4. The CDR3 extends over 16 amino acids. Per germline, CDR1 LGHNA and CDR2 YSLEER. The CDR3, as DNA: TGCGCCAGCAGCCAATCTAGCGGGAGGAGGACAGATACGCAGTATTTT. Protein product: CASSQSSGRRTDTQYF.

The V gene is TRBV5-1, the J gene TRBJ2-7, with 7 bases aligning to TRBD2. V shed 5 bases, J shed 2 bases, and the junction held 10 bases outside the gene matches. The CDR3 has 15 amino acids. The germline V gene has CDR1 SGHRS and CDR2 YFSETQ. CDR3 loop: CASRETWTSPYEQYF. For the CDR3, the DNA is TGCGCCAGCAGGGAGACGTGGACTAGTCCCTACGAGCAGTACTTC.

Comments on this clone: Other DNA sequences in the sample encode the same CDR3. The V and J genes are TRBV6-5 and TRBJ2-7; 8 nucleotides match TRBD1. The J segment lost 0 bases and the V segment lost 6 bases, leaving 7 bases of the junction unmatched. The CDR3 covers 15 residues. In germline, CDR1 is MNHEY, CDR2 SVGAGI. The CDR3 reads CASRPDRGPSYEQYF. The CDR3 bases are TGTGCCAGCAGGCCCGACAGGGGTCCCTCCTACGAGCAGTACTTC.

The chain combines TRBV6-6 with TRBJ1-4; 10 bases line up with TRBD1. Trimming at V came to 6 bases and at J to 8 bases, leaving 6 bases not matched to a gene. The CDR3 covers 14 residues. CDR1 and CDR2 (germline): MNHNY, SVGAGI (reference sequence). DNA of the CDR3: TGTGCCAGCAGCGGACAGGGGGTCAGCGAAAAACTGTTTTTT. Protein sequence: CASSGQGVSEKLFF.

This clone was observed a single time. The rearrangement links TRBV6-1 to TRBJ1-2; the match to TRBD1 covers 9 bases. V was clipped by 3 bases and J by 4 bases; unmatched bases: 9. This CDR3 comprises 16 residues. Germline V CDR1 and CDR2: MNHNS, SASEGT. CDR3 coding DNA: TGTGCCAGCAGTGAGGACCGGGACAGGGCAACCTATGGCTACACCTTC. Translating it yields CASSEDRDRATYGYTF.

V is TRBV7-9 and J is TRBJ1-2; D is unclear. The CDR3 runs to 15 residues. With 5 bases removed from V and 2 bases from J, the gap between germline ends came to 15 bases. Germline V lookup: CDR1 SEHNR, CDR2 FQNEAQ (reference sequence). The CDR3 DNA sequence: TGTGCCAGCAGCCCCCCCCTTACGGGGAACTATGGCTACACCTTC. It specifies CASSPPLTGNYGYTF.

The sample holds a few counts of this clone. V usage is TRBV27 and J usage is TRBJ2-3, with D perhaps TRBD1 (5 bases). Germline CDR1 MNHEY, CDR2 SMNVEV (reference sequence). Between the trimmed V and J ends, which lost 3 bases and 5 bases, there was a span of 12 bases. The CDR3 totals 14 residues. The DNA of the CDR3 is TGTGCCAGCAGTTTCGGCAGGGTGAGAGATACGCAGTATTTT. Translated: CASSFGRVRDTQYF.

The chain is built from TRBV27 and TRBJ1-5; D might be TRBD1 (6 bases). The V gene lost 6 bases and the J gene lost 5 bases, with 8 bases spanning the gap. This CDR3 contains 12 residues. CDR1 and CDR2 from the germline V gene are MNHEY and SMNVEV (reference sequence). The CDR3 spells CASSTGYQPQHF. DNA for the CDR3: TGTGCCAGCAGCACAGGGTATCAGCCCCAGCATTTT.

V usage is TRBV6-6 and J usage is TRBJ1-1, with D possibly TRBD1 on 6 matching bases. Germline CDR1 is MNHNY and CDR2 is SVGAGI (reference sequence). Trimming pared 2 bases from V and 1 base from J, leaving 8 bases between. There are 14 residues in the CDR3. The CDR3 here is CASSYATGNTEAFF. CDR3 DNA sequence: TGTGCCAGCAGTTACGCGACAGGGAACACTGAAGCTTTCTTT.

The gene calls are TRBV2 and TRBJ1-2; D remains ambiguous. This CDR3 contains 12 residues. Germline assignment: CDR1 SNHLY and CDR2 FYNNEI. V was trimmed by 6 bases and J by 7 bases, leaving 12 bases between them. The CDR3 DNA follows: TGTGCCAGCAGCGACCAGGCCATTGGCTACACCTTC. Translated: CASSDQAIGYTF.

V is TRBV4-3 and J is TRBJ2-7; perhaps TRBD2 as D (6 bases). The CDR3 spans 16 residues. Trimming stripped 0 bases from V and 0 bases from J, with 12 bases between. Germline CDR1 LGHNA, CDR2 YSLEER. The CDR3 spells CASSQDEERASYEQYF. The CDR3 DNA sequence: TGCGCCAGCAGCCAAGATGAGGAGCGGGCCTCCTACGAGCAGTACTTC.

The V and J genes are TRBV9 and TRBJ1-5; the D is unclear. V lost 4 bases and J 0 bases, leaving 11 bases between the germline ends. From germline, CDR1 is SGDLS and CDR2 YYNGEE. This CDR3 region has 15 residues. The CDR3 region is CASSLDGVSNQPQHF. The CDR3 DNA sequence: TGTGCCAGCAGCCTTGACGGGGTTAGCAATCAGCCCCAGCATTTT.

The chain uses TRBV4-3 and TRBJ1-1; 7 bases map to TRBD1. CDR1 is LGHNA and CDR2 is YSLEER in the germline V gene. This CDR3 spans 14 amino acids. The J segment lost 12 bases and the V segment lost 2 bases, leaving 12 bases of the junction unmatched. The CDR3 region has the DNA TGCGCCAGCAGCCAACCCCAGCAGGGACAGCCTTCTTTCTTT. Translating gives CASSQPQQGQPSFF.

A remark on this clone: This CDR3 is also generated by other DNA sequences in the sample. The V and J genes are TRBV5-1 and TRBJ1-2, with TRBD1 matching 7 bases. V was clipped by 3 bases and J by 4 bases; unmatched bases: 3. Germline V gives CDR1 SGHRS, CDR2 YFSETQ. The CDR3 is made up of 13 amino acids. The CDR3 loop reads CASSWDSSYGYTF. The CDR3, as DNA: TGCGCCAGCAGCTGGGACAGTTCCTATGGCTACACCTTC.

This clone was detected only once. The chain joins TRBV30 to TRBJ2-7; tentatively, D is TRBD2 (5 bases). V was cut by 1 base and J by 7 bases, with 14 bases left in between. The CDR3 is 13 residues long. CDR1 is GTSNPN and CDR2 is SVGIG in the germline V gene (reference sequence). The CDR3 is CAWSGGLLGEQYF. The CDR3 bases are TGTGCCTGGAGTGGTGGACTGTTGGGGGAGCAGTACTTC.

The CDR3 DNA reads TGTGCCAGCAGCTTAACCGCAGGGGCAAGGGCCCAGCATTTT. Encoded protein: CASSLTAGARAQHF. The chain joins TRBV7-2 to TRBJ1-5; TRBD1 is a possible D gene (6 bases). The CDR3 loop spans 14 amino acids. V lost 2 bases and J lost 11, with 16 bases in between. Germline lookup yields CDR1 SGHTA and CDR2 FQGNSA. Complete variable domain (other parts from reference TRBV7-2 and TRBJ1-5): GAGVSQSPSNKVTEKGKDVELRCDPISGHTALYWYRQSLGQGLEFLIYFQGNSAPDKSGLPSDRFSAERTGGSVSTLTIQRTQQEDSAVYLCASSLTAGARAQHFGDGTRLSIL.

V usage is TRBV4-2 and J usage is TRBJ2-7; weak D call: TRBD1 (6 bases). The germline V and J ends were trimmed by 3 bases and 6 bases, with 12 bases remaining between them. Germline-derived CDR1 and CDR2 are LGHNA and YNFKEQ. The CDR3 spans 13 residues. In DNA form, the CDR3 reads TGTGCCAGCAGCCATGACCTAGGGGGCGAGCAGTACTTC. Amino acid sequence: CASSHDLGGEQYF.

The V call is TRBV19, the J call TRBJ1-1; TRBD1 aligns across 8 bases. CDR1 is LNHDA and CDR2 is SQIVND in the germline V gene (reference sequence). The CDR3 is 14 amino acids. The junction had 4 bases not matched to a gene; V was cut back by 6 bases and J by 1 base. CDR3 loop: CASRTGDTNTEAFF. CDR3 nucleotide sequence: TGTGCCAGTAGGACAGGGGATACGAACACTGAAGCTTTCTTT. Complete variable domain (other parts from reference TRBV19 and TRBJ1-1): DGGITQSPKYLFRKEGQNVTLSCEQNLNHDAMYWYRQDPGQGLRLIYYSQIVNDFQKGDIAEGYSVSREKKESFPLTVTSAQKNPTAFYLCASRTGDTNTEAFFGQGTRLTVV.

The chain combines TRBV4-1 with TRBJ2-7; no clear D. The CDR3 extends over 14 amino acids. V gave up 0 bases and J gave up 6 bases, with 12 bases separating them. Germline V gene data show CDR1 as MGHRA and CDR2 as YSYEKL. CDR3 sequence reads: CASSQDITYPEQYF. The CDR3 DNA sequence: TGCGCCAGCAGCCAAGATATAACATACCCCGAGCAGTACTTC.

This clone was picked up one time. V gene TRBV28 combines with J gene TRBJ1-3; 9 bases line up with TRBD1. CDR1 is MDHEN and CDR2 is SYDVKM in the germline V gene. The CDR3 covers 15 residues. V was pared by 5 bases and J by 7 bases, with 9 bases of the junction left unmatched. As DNA, the CDR3 is TGTGCCAGCAGTCCCGCGTTACAGGGGGCGAACACCATATATTTT. Translating it yields CASSPALQGANTIYF. The full variable domain, completed using reference TRBV28 and TRBJ1-3, is DVKVTQSSRYLVKRTGEKVFLECVQDMDHENMFWYRQDPGLGLRLIYFSYDVKMKEKGDIPEGYSVSREKKERFSLILESASTNQTSMYLCASSPALQGANTIYFGEGSWLTVV.

The rearrangement joins TRBV6-1 to TRBJ1-5, with D perhaps TRBD1 (6 bases). This CDR3 is built from 15 residues. V lost 1 base and J 4 bases, leaving 11 bases between the germline ends. In germline, CDR1 is MNHNS, CDR2 SASEGT. In nucleotides, the CDR3 is TGTGCCAGCAGTGAAGAGTTAGGGGGAAATCAGCCCCAGCATTTT. Its translation: CASSEELGGNQPQHF.

The V and J genes are TRBV27 and TRBJ1-4, with 10 bases lining up with TRBD1. The CDR3 runs 13 residues. The germline gives CDR1 MNHEY, CDR2 SMNVEV (reference sequence). V shed 6 bases and J 9 bases; nucleotides not matched to a gene: 4. The CDR3 nucleotides read TGTGCCAGCAGGGGACAGGGGATCCAAAAACTGTTTTTT. It translates to CASRGQGIQKLFF.

Points on this clone: The identical CDR3 is also encoded by other nucleotide sequences in the sample. The rearrangement joins TRBV9 to TRBJ1-5; 11 bases match TRBD1. CDR1 is SGDLS, CDR2 YYNGEE, per germline. V was clipped by 2 bases and J by 4 bases; unmatched bases: 2. The CDR3 runs 15 residues. The CDR3 sequence: CASSVGTGGNQPQHF. CDR3 DNA sequence: TGTGCCAGCAGCGTGGGGACAGGGGGGAATCAGCCCCAGCATTTT.

For the CDR3, the DNA is TGTGCCAGCAGCTCCTCCGGGACTAGCTACGAGCAGTACTTC. Translating it yields CASSSSGTSYEQYF. This chain uses TRBV7-2 with TRBJ2-7; 8 nucleotides line up with TRBD2. Unmatched junction bases numbered 5, after V lost 4 bases and J lost 3 bases. Germline V CDR1 and CDR2: SGHTA, FQGNSA. The CDR3 runs to 14 residues.

The chain is built from TRBV7-2 and TRBJ2-3, with 12 bases fitting TRBD2. Germline CDR1 is SGHTA and CDR2 is FQGNSA. V lost 4 bases, J lost 2 bases, and 1 base stayed unmatched. The CDR3 is 15 amino acids. The DNA for the CDR3 is TGTGCCAGCAGCTCTAGCGGGGGGGTCACAGATACGCAGTATTTT. As protein: CASSSSGGVTDTQYF.